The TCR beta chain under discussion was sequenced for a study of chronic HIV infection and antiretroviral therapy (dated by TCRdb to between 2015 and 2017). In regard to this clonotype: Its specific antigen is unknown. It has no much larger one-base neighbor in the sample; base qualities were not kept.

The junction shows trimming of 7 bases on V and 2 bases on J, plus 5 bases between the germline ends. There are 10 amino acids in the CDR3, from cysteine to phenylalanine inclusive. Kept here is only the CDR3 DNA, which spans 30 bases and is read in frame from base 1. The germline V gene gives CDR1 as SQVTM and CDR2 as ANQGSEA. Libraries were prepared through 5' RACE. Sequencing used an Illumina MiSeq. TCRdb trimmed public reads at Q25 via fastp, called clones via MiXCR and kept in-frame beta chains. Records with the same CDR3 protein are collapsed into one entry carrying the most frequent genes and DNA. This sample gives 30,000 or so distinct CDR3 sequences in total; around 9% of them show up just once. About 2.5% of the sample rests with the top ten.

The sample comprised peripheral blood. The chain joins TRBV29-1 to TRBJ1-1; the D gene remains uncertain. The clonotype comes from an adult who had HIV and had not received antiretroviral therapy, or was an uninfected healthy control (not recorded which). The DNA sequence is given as TGCAGCGCCGCCAACACTGAAGCTTTCTTT. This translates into CSAANTEAFF.